These 9 T cell receptor beta chains originate from one sample sequenced in a study of blood T cell repertoires in COVID-19. Libraries were prepared by immunoSEQ multiplex PCR; TCRdb keeps only in-frame clonotypes and omits some of them. The sample comprises around 260,000 clones, approximately 83% of which are singletons, and roughly 4% rests with the top ten. The sample taken for sequencing was PBMCs or T cells enriched from blood (not recorded which). Source of these receptors: a woman aged 25 to 39 who had recovered from COVID-19.

This clone was recorded once. The chain uses TRBV7-8 and TRBJ2-7; maybe TRBD2 (5 bases). The CDR3 sequence is 14 residues long. Trimming removed 3 bases at V and 2 bases at J, with 11 bases between. Germline V gene lookup returns CDR1 SGHVS and CDR2 FQNEAQ. This chain's CDR3 is CASSFEGRTYEQYF. Written as DNA, the CDR3 is TGTGCCAGCAGCTTCGAGGGTCGGACCTACGAGCAGTACTTC. Filled out from reference TRBV7-8 and TRBJ2-7, the complete variable domain reads GAGVSQSPRYKVAKRGQDVALRCDPISGHVSLFWYQQALGQGPEFLTYFQNEAQLDKSGLPSDRFFAERPEGSVSTLKIQRTQQEDSAVYLCASSFEGRTYEQYFGPGTRLTVT.

The CDR3 protein is CASSNGDTYEQYF. The CDR3, as DNA: TGTGCCAGTAGTAATGGGGACACCTACGAGCAGTACTTC. The rearrangement joins TRBV7-9 to TRBJ2-7; tentatively, D is TRBD1 (6 bases). Germline V lookup: CDR1 SEHNR, CDR2 FQNEAQ (reference sequence). The germline V and J ends were trimmed by 9 bases and 2 bases, with 14 bases remaining between them. The length of the CDR3 is 13 residues.

This chain joins TRBV4-1 and TRBJ2-6; D call uncertain. The CDR3 covers 14 residues. The germline V and J ends were trimmed by 2 bases and 2 bases, with 4 bases remaining between them. Germline-derived CDR1 and CDR2 are MGHRA and YSYEKL. The CDR3 is CASSQPAGANVLTF. CDR3 DNA: TGCGCCAGCAGCCAACCTGCTGGGGCCAACGTCCTGACTTTC.

The chain has TRBV9 and TRBJ2-3; D might be TRBD1 (6 bases). The germline gives CDR1 SGDLS, CDR2 YYNGEE. V lost 0 bases, J lost 2 bases, and 16 bases lay in between. The CDR3 is 17 residues long. DNA for the CDR3: TGTGCCAGCAGCGTAGCTCCAGGGGTGGGTTCCACAGATACGCAGTATTTT. Translating gives CASSVAPGVGSTDTQYF. Combining the CDR3 with reference TRBV9 and TRBJ2-3 gives the whole variable domain DSGVTQTPKHLITATGQRVTLRCSPRSGDLSVYWYQQSLDQGLQFLIQYYNGEERAKGNILERFSAQQFPDLHSELNLSSLELGDSALYFCASSVAPGVGSTDTQYFGPGTRLTVL.

This clone was observed a single time. The V call is TRBV19, the J call TRBJ2-4, with 7 bases identical to TRBD1. The junction had 14 bases not matched to a gene; V was cut back by 3 bases and J by 0 bases. Germline CDR1 reads LNHDA; CDR2 reads SQIVND (reference sequence). The CDR3 is 19 residues long. In DNA form, the CDR3 reads TGTGCCAGTAGTATCACGTCCGGGACAGTTGCAGCAGCCAAAAACATTCAGTACTTC. This translates into CASSITSGTVAAAKNIQYF.

The CDR3 sequence: CASSTGLARTDTQYF. The CDR3, as DNA: TGTGCCAGTAGTACGGGACTAGCGAGGACAGATACGCAGTATTTT. V is TRBV19 and J is TRBJ2-3, with 10 bases lining up with TRBD2. The V gene end was trimmed by 4 bases and the J gene end by 3 bases; junction bases not matched to a gene: 4. CDR3 size: 15 residues. The germline V gene encodes CDR1 LNHDA and CDR2 SQIVND (reference sequence).

The genes are TRBV19 and TRBJ2-2; 8 bases map to TRBD2. Germline CDR1 is LNHDA and CDR2 is SQIVND (reference sequence). V was pared by 3 bases and J by 6 bases, with 0 bases of the junction left unmatched. The CDR3 has 13 residues. As DNA, the CDR3 is TGTGCCAGTAGTATCGGGGGGGCCGGGGAGCTGTTTTTT. It codes for CASSIGGAGELFF.

CDR3 sequence (DNA): TGTGCCTGGAGTGTAGGGACCCTGAGGGGGAATGAGCAGTTCTTC. Its protein product is CAWSVGTLRGNEQFF. This rearrangement joins TRBV30 to TRBJ2-1; D is possibly TRBD1 (6 bases). The CDR3 sequence is 15 residues long. Trimming removed 0 bases from V and 7 bases from J, with 16 bases in between. The V gene's germline CDR1 is GTSNPN and CDR2 SVGIG (reference sequence).

The chain is built from TRBV27 and TRBJ1-1; D may be TRBD1 (5 bases). CDR3 length: 16 amino acids. Germline loops: CDR1 MNHEY, CDR2 SMNVEV (reference sequence). Trimming shortened V by 4 bases and J by 3 bases, and 18 bases separated the two germline ends. The CDR3 spells CASSSHRLDRDTEAFF. The DNA for the CDR3 is TGTGCCAGCAGTTCCCACCGATTAGACAGAGACACTGAAGCTTTCTTT.